Following are 28 T cell receptor beta chains from one sample sequenced in a study of beta chain features in type 1 diabetes. Study findings and constraints: There was a moderate but significant shortening of TCRB CDR3s in all four CD4+ subsets of Type 1 diabetes patients.

All of the isolated RNA was reverse transcribed, so expressed TCRB transcripts were sequenced. TCRdb's copy holds only in-frame clones and misses some; the assay was immunoSEQ multiplex PCR. The sample includes under 350,000 clones, roughly a quarter of them seen just once. What these receptors recognize is not known. The sequencing sample was made of naive CD4+ T cells from blood. The receptor source for this set is a woman aged 25-40 years with type 1 diabetes.

The table lists this clone with a few counts. The V and J genes are TRBV29-1 and TRBJ1-5; no definite D call. The CDR3 totals 14 residues. Trimming cost V 6 bases and J 7 bases, with 19 bases left between them. Germline lookup yields CDR1 SQVTM and CDR2 ANQGSEA. In nucleotides, the CDR3 is TGCAGCGTCGCCACCGGGTCCGAGAGACAGCCCCAGCATTTT. This codes for CSVATGSERQPQHF. Filled out from reference TRBV29-1 and TRBJ1-5, the complete variable domain reads SAVISQKPSRDICQRGTSLTIQCQVDSQVTMMFWYRQQPGQSLTLIATANQGSEATYESGFVIDKFPISRPNLTFSTLTVSNMSPEDSSIYLCSVATGSERQPQHFGDGTRLSIL.

This chain joins TRBV6-6 and TRBJ2-7; no firm D call. This CDR3 is built from 13 residues. From germline, CDR1 is MNHNY and CDR2 SVGAGI (reference sequence). V was cut by 6 bases and J by 5 bases, with 14 bases left in between. This CDR3 is CASSHPRPNEQYF. The CDR3, as DNA: TGTGCCAGCAGCCACCCCAGGCCAAACGAGCAGTACTTC.

The gene calls are TRBV19 and TRBJ1-1; TRBD1 is a possible D gene (5 bases). The germline V gene encodes CDR1 LNHDA and CDR2 SQIVND (reference sequence). With 1 base removed from V and 2 bases from J, the gap between germline ends came to 5 bases. This CDR3 comprises 13 residues. The CDR3 coding sequence is TGTGCCAGTAGTATAGGGACAAACACTGAAGCTTTCTTT. Amino acid sequence: CASSIGTNTEAFF.

This clone appeared a few times. This chain joins TRBV30 and TRBJ1-2, with D unclear. CDR1 GTSNPN and CDR2 SVGIG come from the germline V gene (reference sequence). Trimming cost V 5 bases and J 7 bases, with 8 bases left between them. The CDR3 is 10 residues long. The CDR3 coding sequence is TGTGCCTGGGCCGGTTCTGGCTACACCTTC. Amino acid sequence: CAWAGSGYTF.

The V gene is TRBV19, the J gene TRBJ2-7; 10 bases map to TRBD2. After removal of 9 bases from V and 3 bases from J, the junction contained 11 bases not matched to a gene. Germline CDR1 is LNHDA and CDR2 is SQIVND (reference sequence). CDR3 length: 15 amino acids. CDR3 DNA sequence: TGTGCCAGCACTGTAGCGGGAGGACCCATCTACGAGCAGTACTTC. Translated: CASTVAGGPIYEQYF.

This chain joins TRBV4-1 and TRBJ2-3; the D gene is possibly TRBD2 (5 bases). CDR1 and CDR2 (germline): MGHRA, YSYEKL. Trimming stripped 3 bases from V and 1 base from J, with 11 bases between. The CDR3 extends over 15 amino acids. The CDR3 is CASSHPTGGTDTQYF. The CDR3 DNA reads TGCGCCAGCAGCCACCCTACCGGGGGCACAGATACGCAGTATTTT.

This clone was detected a few times. The gene calls are TRBV28 and TRBJ1-5, with D possibly TRBD1 on 5 matching bases. The length of the CDR3 is 14 residues. CDR1 and CDR2 from the germline V gene are MDHEN and SYDVKM. Trimming pared 8 bases from V and 7 bases from J, leaving 18 bases between. CDR3 sequence reads: CASGKDGRGQPQHF. For the CDR3, the DNA is TGTGCCAGCGGTAAGGACGGCCGGGGGCAGCCCCAGCATTTT.

The rearrangement uses TRBV18 and TRBJ2-2; perhaps TRBD2 as D (6 bases). V was trimmed by 5 bases and J by 1 base, leaving 23 bases between them. The CDR3 sequence is 19 residues long. Germline CDR1 is KGHSH and CDR2 is LQKENI. In DNA, the CDR3 is TGTGCCAGCTCAAGCCAAGCTCTACTGGGAGGTGGGAACACCGGGGAGCTGTTTTTT. It is translated as CASSSQALLGGGNTGELFF. The whole variable domain, filled in from reference TRBV18 and TRBJ2-2, reads NAGVMQNPRHLVRRRGQEARLRCSPMKGHSHVYWYRQLPEEGLKFMVYLQKENIIDESGMPKERFSAEFPKEGPSILRIQQVVRGDSAAYFCASSSQALLGGGNTGELFFGEGSRLTVL.

The V gene is TRBV4-2, the J gene TRBJ2-5; 12 positions agree with TRBD2. This CDR3 has 21 residues. V trimming: 0 bases; J trimming: 5 bases; junction bases outside the gene matches: 19. Looked up from germline, CDR1 is LGHNA and CDR2 is YNFKEQ. The CDR3 region is CASSQDRLAGASKGLGETQYF. The CDR3 DNA reads TGTGCCAGCAGCCAAGATCGACTAGCGGGAGCATCCAAGGGTTTGGGGGAGACCCAGTACTTC.

The sample holds a few counts of this clone. The V call is TRBV10-3, the J call TRBJ2-2, with D tentatively TRBD1 (6 bases). The CDR3 has 17 amino acids. V shed 5 bases and J shed 1 base, with 17 bases lying between them. CDR1 ENHRY and CDR2 SYGVKD come from the germline V gene. In DNA form, the CDR3 reads TGTGCCATCAGTAACCCTTCCTGGGGGCAGAACACCGGGGAGCTGTTTTTT. Translated: CAISNPSWGQNTGELFF.

CDR3 coding DNA: TGTGCCAGCCTGGGGACAATTTACAATGAGCAGTTCTTC. Translation: CASLGTIYNEQFF. This chain connects TRBV2 to TRBJ2-1; maybe TRBD1 (6 bases). CDR1 and CDR2 (germline): SNHLY, FYNNEI. Trimming removed 8 bases at V and 4 bases at J, with 12 bases between. The CDR3 loop spans 13 amino acids.

The sample holds a few counts of this clone. The gene calls are TRBV28 and TRBJ2-7; 7 nucleotides align to TRBD2. J lost 2 bases, V lost 6 bases, and 7 bases had no gene match. Germline-derived CDR1 and CDR2 are MDHEN and SYDVKM. The length of the CDR3 is 14 residues. CDR3 in amino acids: CASRLAGLTYEQYF. For the CDR3, the DNA is TGTGCCAGCAGGTTAGCGGGTCTAACCTACGAGCAGTACTTC.

In its sample, this clone was seen a few times. The chain has TRBV10-3 and TRBJ1-1; D is possibly TRBD1 (6 bases). Looked up from germline, CDR1 is ENHRY and CDR2 is SYGVKD. The CDR3 consists of 15 residues. V gave up 2 bases and J gave up 1 base, with 11 bases separating them. The CDR3 is CAISEHREGNTEAFF. The CDR3 region has the DNA TGTGCCATCAGTGAGCACAGGGAGGGGAACACTGAAGCTTTCTTT.

This clone showed up just a few times. Sequence at one end of the junction differs from germline and may be a read error. This chain joins TRBV29-1 and TRBJ2-3; D perhaps matches TRBD1 (6 bases). CDR3 length: 16 residues. Germline V gives CDR1 SQVTM, CDR2 ANQGSEA. The CDR3 DNA reads as TGCAGCGCTGAAGATGAAATACAGGGCGTCCCAGATACGCAGTATTTT. This gives the protein CSAEDEIQGVPDTQYF.

This clone has only a few counts. This rearrangement joins TRBV18 to TRBJ1-2, with TRBD1 matching 10 bases. Per the germline V gene, CDR1 is KGHSH and CDR2 is LQKENI. The length of the CDR3 is 16 residues. Unmatched junction bases numbered 10, after V lost 2 bases and J lost 7 bases. The CDR3 loop is CASSPFPTGGWSGYTF. In nucleotides, the CDR3 is TGTGCCAGCTCACCATTCCCGACAGGGGGCTGGAGTGGCTACACCTTC. Full variable domain (outside the CDR3, taken from reference TRBV18 and TRBJ1-2): NAGVMQNPRHLVRRRGQEARLRCSPMKGHSHVYWYRQLPEEGLKFMVYLQKENIIDESGMPKERFSAEFPKEGPSILRIQQVVRGDSAAYFCASSPFPTGGWSGYTFGSGTRLTVV.

The chain carries TRBV9 and TRBJ2-1, with 8 nucleotides matching TRBD2. J lost 7 bases, V lost 4 bases, and 7 bases had no gene match. This CDR3 contains 14 residues. The V gene's germline CDR1 is SGDLS and CDR2 YYNGEE. CDR3 sequence: CASSPPGGGNEQFF. As DNA, the CDR3 is TGTGCCAGCAGCCCCCCCGGCGGGGGGAATGAGCAGTTCTTC.

Only a few counts were recorded for this clone. The chain joins TRBV14 to TRBJ2-1; 7 nucleotides line up with TRBD2. Germline V gene data show CDR1 as SGHDN and CDR2 as FVKESK. The CDR3 consists of 14 residues. The V and J ends lost 3 bases and 10 bases, in that order; junction bases with no gene match: 9. CDR3 DNA sequence: TGTGCCAGCAGCCACGAACGTTCAGCGGGAGAGCAGTTCTTC. Translated, it gives CASSHERSAGEQFF.

The chain couples TRBV30 to TRBJ1-1; D unclear. CDR1 and CDR2 from the germline V gene are GTSNPN and SVGIG (reference sequence). The CDR3 sequence is 15 residues long. V was trimmed by 0 bases and J by 1 base, leaving 12 bases between them. The CDR3 bases are TGTGCCTGGAGTGTACTATTGAGGAGGAACACTGAAGCTTTCTTT. Amino acids: CAWSVLLRRNTEAFF.

The chain joins TRBV7-3 to TRBJ1-1, with D uncertain. The CDR3 length is 13 residues. The germline V gene has CDR1 SGHTA and CDR2 FQGTGA. With 0 bases removed from V and 3 bases from J, the gap between germline ends came to 5 bases. Written as DNA, the CDR3 is TGTGCCAGCAGCTTAACTGAGGACACTGAAGCTTTCTTT. Protein: CASSLTEDTEAFF.

V is TRBV25-1 and J is TRBJ1-1; 8 bases are a match to TRBD1. The germline CDR1 and CDR2 sequences are MGHDK and SYGVNS. This CDR3 is 14 amino acids long. V dropped 5 bases and J dropped 4; count of bases not matched to a gene: 6. The DNA of the CDR3 is TGTGCCAGCAGTAACCCCGGGACAGGCACTGAAGCTTTCTTT. Protein sequence: CASSNPGTGTEAFF.

This clone was observed a handful of times. V and J are TRBV7-3 and TRBJ2-1; tentatively, D is TRBD2 (5 bases). Per germline, CDR1 SGHTA and CDR2 FQGTGA. CDR3 length equals 13 residues. V gave up 3 bases and J gave up 15 bases, with 18 bases separating them. CDR3 DNA: TGTGCCAGCAGCTTGGACTTGGGAGTAGTTCGGTTCTTC. It translates to CASSLDLGVVRFF.

This chain connects TRBV7-3 to TRBJ2-1; D is possibly TRBD2 (6 bases). V was cut by 1 base and J by 8 bases, with 9 bases left in between. The CDR3 loop spans 13 amino acids. Germline V gene sequence: CDR1 SGHTA, CDR2 FQGTGA. The CDR3 nucleotides are TGTGCCAGCAGCTTAAATAGGGAGGATGAGCAGTTCTTC. Protein: CASSLNREDEQFF. The full variable domain, completed using reference TRBV7-3 and TRBJ2-1, is GAGVSQTPSNKVTEKGKYVELRCDPISGHTALYWYRQSLGQGPEFLIYFQGTGAADDSGLPNDRFFAVRPEGSVSTLKIQRTERGDSAVYLCASSLNREDEQFFGPGTRLTVL.

There are a few counts of this clone. The chain is built from TRBV7-8 and TRBJ1-1, with TRBD1 identical over 7 bases. The junction had 7 bases not matched to a gene; V was cut back by 8 bases and J by 4 bases. The CDR3 spans 13 residues. Germline V gene data show CDR1 as SGHVS and CDR2 as FQNEAQ. CDR3 residues: CASGFQGGTEAFF. The CDR3 DNA reads as TGTGCCAGCGGTTTTCAGGGGGGCACTGAAGCTTTCTTT.

Note on this clone: The same CDR3 can be traced to other DNA sequences in this sample. The chain recombines TRBV4-2 with TRBJ1-1, with D maybe TRBD1 (5 bases). The CDR3 loop spans 13 amino acids. V was shortened by 3 bases and J by 1 base, with 6 bases between the two germline ends. CDR1 is LGHNA, CDR2 YNFKEQ, per germline. The CDR3: CASSQGGNTEAFF. The CDR3 coding sequence is TGTGCCAGCAGCCAGGGGGGGAACACTGAAGCTTTCTTT.

This clone was seen more than once but under ten times. The chain uses TRBV4-1 and TRBJ2-5; D uncertain. Per the germline V gene, CDR1 is MGHRA and CDR2 is YSYEKL. The germline V and J ends were trimmed by 1 base and 4 bases, with 10 bases remaining between them. This CDR3 spans 14 amino acids. The CDR3 bases are TGCGCCAGCAGCCAAGGAGTGGTTGGAGAGACCCAGTACTTC. Its translation: CASSQGVVGETQYF.

CDR3 sequence reads: CASSYSLSGRDNEQFF. The CDR3 bases are TGTGCCAGCAGTTACTCTCTTAGCGGGAGGGACAATGAGCAGTTCTTC. The genes are TRBV6-5 and TRBJ2-1; 11 nucleotides align to TRBD2. V lost 0 bases to trimming and J lost 5 bases; unmatched junction nucleotides: 3. The length of the CDR3 is 16 residues. In germline, CDR1 is MNHEY, CDR2 SVGAGI.

The CDR3 bases are TGTGCTTCGGGAGATTACTACGAGCAGTACTTC. Protein sequence: CASGDYYEQYF. V gene TRBV2 combines with J gene TRBJ2-7, with D possibly being TRBD2 (6 bases). Germline V gene data show CDR1 as SNHLY and CDR2 as FYNNEI. The CDR3 extends over 11 amino acids.

This clone showed up just a few times. CDR3 bases: TGTGCCAGTAGTATAGGACAGGGGGCCAACAATGAGCAGTTCTTC. Encoded protein: CASSIGQGANNEQFF. V and J are TRBV19 and TRBJ2-1; 10 bases fit TRBD1. V trimming: 1 base; J trimming: 5 bases; junction bases outside the gene matches: 2. CDR1 and CDR2 from the germline V gene are LNHDA and SQIVND (reference sequence). The CDR3 spans 15 residues. The full variable domain, completed using reference TRBV19 and TRBJ2-1, is DGGITQSPKYLFRKEGQNVTLSCEQNLNHDAMYWYRQDPGQGLRLIYYSQIVNDFQKGDIAEGYSVSREKKESFPLTVTSAQKNPTAFYLCASSIGQGANNEQFFGPGTRLTVL.